This TCR beta chain derives from a study of cytomegalovirus exposure and HLA in healthy donors. About this clone: Its antigen is unidentified.

PCR involved 60 Vbeta and 13 Jbeta primers. Generated by immunoSEQ multiplex PCR, the TCRdb table keeps only in-frame clones and is missing some. The sample table includes approximately 110,000 clones. Study-wide results and caveats: The HLA-A and HLA-B alleles of most subjects were reportedly predicted accurately from TCR beta sequences.

V gave up 4 bases and J gave up 6 bases; unmatched junction bases: 5. Germline V gene sequence: CDR1 SNHLY, CDR2 FYNNEI. The CDR3 loop spans 14 amino acids. This TCR derives from a young man in good health and CMV-seronegative. V gene TRBV2 combines with J gene TRBJ1-3, with TRBD1 matching over 8 bases. Specimen: PBMCs. CDR3 residues: CASSGRQGINTIYF. CDR3 DNA: TGTGCCAGCAGTGGGCGACAGGGGATAAACACCATATATTTT.